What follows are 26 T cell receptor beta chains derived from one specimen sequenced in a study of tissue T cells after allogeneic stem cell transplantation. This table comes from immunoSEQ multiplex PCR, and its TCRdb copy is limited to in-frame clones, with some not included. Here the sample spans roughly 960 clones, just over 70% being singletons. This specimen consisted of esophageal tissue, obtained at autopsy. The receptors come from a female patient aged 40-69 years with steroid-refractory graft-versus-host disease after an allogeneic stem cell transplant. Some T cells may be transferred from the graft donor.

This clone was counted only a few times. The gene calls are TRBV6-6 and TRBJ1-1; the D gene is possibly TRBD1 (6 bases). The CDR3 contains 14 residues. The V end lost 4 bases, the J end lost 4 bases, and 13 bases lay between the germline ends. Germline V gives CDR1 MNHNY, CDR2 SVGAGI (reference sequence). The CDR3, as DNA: TGTGCCAGCAGTTGGGACACTATGACCACTGAAGCTTTCTTT. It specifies CASSWDTMTTEAFF.

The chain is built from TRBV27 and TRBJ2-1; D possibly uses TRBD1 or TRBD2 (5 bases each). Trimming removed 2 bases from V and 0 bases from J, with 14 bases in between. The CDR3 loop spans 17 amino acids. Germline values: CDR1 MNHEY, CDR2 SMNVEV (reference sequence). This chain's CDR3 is CASSLGSGRSSYNEQFF. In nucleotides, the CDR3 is TGTGCCAGCAGTTTAGGCTCGGGGCGGAGCTCCTACAATGAGCAGTTCTTC.

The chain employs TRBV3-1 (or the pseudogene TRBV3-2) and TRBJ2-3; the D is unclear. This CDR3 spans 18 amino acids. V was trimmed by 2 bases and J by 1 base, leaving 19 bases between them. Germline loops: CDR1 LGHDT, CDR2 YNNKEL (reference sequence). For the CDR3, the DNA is TGTGCCAGCAGCCAAATCCTGCGACTCTCTCCCGGCACAGATACGCAGTATTTT. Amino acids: CASSQILRLSPGTDTQYF.

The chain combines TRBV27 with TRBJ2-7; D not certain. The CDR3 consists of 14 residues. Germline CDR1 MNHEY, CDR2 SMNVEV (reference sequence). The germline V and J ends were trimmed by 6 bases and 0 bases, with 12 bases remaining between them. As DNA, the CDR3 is TGTGCCAGCAGCTCTATGACACTCTCCTACGAGCAGTACTTC. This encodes CASSSMTLSYEQYF.

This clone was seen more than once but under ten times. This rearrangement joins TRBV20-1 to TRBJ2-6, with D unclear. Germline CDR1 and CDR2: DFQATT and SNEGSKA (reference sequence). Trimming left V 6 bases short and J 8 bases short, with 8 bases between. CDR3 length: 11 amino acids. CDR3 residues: CSANGPNVLTF. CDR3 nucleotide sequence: TGCAGTGCGAACGGACCCAACGTCCTGACTTTC.

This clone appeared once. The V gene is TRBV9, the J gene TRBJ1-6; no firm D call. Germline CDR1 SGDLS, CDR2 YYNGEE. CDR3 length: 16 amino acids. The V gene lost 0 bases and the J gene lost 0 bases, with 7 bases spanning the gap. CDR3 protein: CASSVGVSSYNSPLHF. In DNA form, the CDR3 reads TGTGCCAGCAGCGTAGGTGTGAGCTCCTATAATTCACCCCTCCACTTT.

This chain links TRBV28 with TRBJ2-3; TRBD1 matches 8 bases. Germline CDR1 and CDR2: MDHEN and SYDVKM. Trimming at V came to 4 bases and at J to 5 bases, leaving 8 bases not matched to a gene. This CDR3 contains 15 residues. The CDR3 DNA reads TGTGCCAGCAGTTGGGGAGGACAGGGTCGAGATACGCAGTATTTT. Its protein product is CASSWGGQGRDTQYF.

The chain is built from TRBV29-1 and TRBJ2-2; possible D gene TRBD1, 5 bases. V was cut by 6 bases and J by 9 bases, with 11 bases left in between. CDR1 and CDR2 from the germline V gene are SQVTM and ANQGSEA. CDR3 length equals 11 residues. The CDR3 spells CSVLQGRELFF. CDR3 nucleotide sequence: TGCAGCGTCCTTCAGGGTCGGGAGCTGTTTTTT.

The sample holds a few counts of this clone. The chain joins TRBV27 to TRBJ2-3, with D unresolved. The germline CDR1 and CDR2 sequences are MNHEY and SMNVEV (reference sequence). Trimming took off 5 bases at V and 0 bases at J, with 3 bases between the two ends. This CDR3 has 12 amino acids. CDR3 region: CASSPSTDTQYF. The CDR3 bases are TGTGCCAGCAGTCCCAGCACAGATACGCAGTATTTT.

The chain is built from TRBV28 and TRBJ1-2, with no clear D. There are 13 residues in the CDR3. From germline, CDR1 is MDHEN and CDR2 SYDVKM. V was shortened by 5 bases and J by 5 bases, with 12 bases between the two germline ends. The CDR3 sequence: CASSPTLEYGYTF. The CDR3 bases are TGTGCCAGCAGTCCCACCCTCGAGTATGGCTACACCTTC.

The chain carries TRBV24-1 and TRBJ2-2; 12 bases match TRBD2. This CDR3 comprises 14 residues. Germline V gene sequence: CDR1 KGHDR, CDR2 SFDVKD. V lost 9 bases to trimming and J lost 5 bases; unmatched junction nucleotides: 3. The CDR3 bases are TGTGCCACCGGTCTAGCGGGAGGGACCGGGGAGCTGTTTTTT. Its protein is CATGLAGGTGELFF.

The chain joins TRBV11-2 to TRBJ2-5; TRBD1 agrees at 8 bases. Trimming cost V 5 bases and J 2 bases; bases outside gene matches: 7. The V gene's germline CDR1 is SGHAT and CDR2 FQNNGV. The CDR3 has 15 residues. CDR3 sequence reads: CASSRRQGQQETQYF. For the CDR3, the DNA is TGTGCCAGCAGCCGACGACAGGGGCAGCAAGAGACCCAGTACTTC.

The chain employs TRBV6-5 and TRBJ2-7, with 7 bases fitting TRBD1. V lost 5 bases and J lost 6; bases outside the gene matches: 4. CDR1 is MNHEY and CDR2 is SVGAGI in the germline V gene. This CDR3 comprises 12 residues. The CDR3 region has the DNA TGTGCCAGCAGTACAGGGGCATTCGAGCAGTACTTC. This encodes CASSTGAFEQYF.

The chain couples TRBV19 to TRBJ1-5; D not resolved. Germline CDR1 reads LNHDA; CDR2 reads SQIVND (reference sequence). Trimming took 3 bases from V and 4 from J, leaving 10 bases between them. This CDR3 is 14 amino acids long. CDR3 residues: CASSIRAANQPQHF. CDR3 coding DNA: TGTGCCAGTAGTATTCGGGCGGCTAATCAGCCCCAGCATTTT.

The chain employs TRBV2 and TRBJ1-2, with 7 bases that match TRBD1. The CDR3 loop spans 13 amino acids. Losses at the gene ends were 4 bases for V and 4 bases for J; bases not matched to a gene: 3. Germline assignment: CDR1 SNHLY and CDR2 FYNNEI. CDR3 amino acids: CASSGQGLYGYTF. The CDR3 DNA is TGTGCCAGCAGTGGACAGGGTCTCTATGGCTACACCTTC.

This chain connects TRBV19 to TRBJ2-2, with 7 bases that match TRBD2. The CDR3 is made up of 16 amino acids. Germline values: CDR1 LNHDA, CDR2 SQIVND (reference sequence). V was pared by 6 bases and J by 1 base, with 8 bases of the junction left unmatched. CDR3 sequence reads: CASRRVAGVNTGELFF. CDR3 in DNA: TGTGCCAGTAGGAGAGTTGCGGGAGTGAACACCGGGGAGCTGTTTTTT.

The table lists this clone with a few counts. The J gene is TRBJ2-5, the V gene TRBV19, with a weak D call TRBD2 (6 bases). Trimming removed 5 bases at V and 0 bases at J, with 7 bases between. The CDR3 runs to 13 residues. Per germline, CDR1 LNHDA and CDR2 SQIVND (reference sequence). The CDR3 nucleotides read TGTGCCAGTAGTTGGACTAACCAAGAGACCCAGTACTTC. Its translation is CASSWTNQETQYF.

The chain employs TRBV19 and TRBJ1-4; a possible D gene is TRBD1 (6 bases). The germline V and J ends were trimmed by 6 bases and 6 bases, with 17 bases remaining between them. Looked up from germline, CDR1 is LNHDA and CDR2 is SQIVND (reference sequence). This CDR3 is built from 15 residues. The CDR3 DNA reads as TGTGCCAGTAGCGCGGCACAGGGATGGGATGAAAAACTGTTTTTT. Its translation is CASSAAQGWDEKLFF.

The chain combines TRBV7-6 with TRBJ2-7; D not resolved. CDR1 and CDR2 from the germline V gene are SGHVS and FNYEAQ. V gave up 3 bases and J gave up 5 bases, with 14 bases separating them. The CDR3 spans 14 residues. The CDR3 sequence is CASSFPLWGDEQYF. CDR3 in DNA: TGTGCCAGCAGCTTCCCCCTTTGGGGTGACGAGCAGTACTTC.

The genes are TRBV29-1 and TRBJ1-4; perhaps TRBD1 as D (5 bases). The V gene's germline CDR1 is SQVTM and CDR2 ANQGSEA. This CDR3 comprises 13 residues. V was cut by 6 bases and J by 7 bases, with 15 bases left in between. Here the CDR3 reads CSVRGLGSEKLFF. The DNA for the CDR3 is TGCAGCGTGAGGGGACTTGGGAGTGAAAAACTGTTTTTT.

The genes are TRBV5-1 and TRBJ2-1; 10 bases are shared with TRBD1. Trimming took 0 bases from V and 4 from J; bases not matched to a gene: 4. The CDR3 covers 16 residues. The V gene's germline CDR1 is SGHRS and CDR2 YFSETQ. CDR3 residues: CASSLARDRGYNEQFF. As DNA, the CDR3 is TGCGCCAGCAGCTTGGCCCGGGACAGGGGTTACAATGAGCAGTTCTTC.

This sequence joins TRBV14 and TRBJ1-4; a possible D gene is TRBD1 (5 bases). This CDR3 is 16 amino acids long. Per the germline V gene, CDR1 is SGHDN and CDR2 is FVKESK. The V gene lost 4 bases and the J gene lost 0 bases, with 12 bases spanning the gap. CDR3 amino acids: CASSPGRGATNEKLFF. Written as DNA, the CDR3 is TGTGCCAGCAGCCCCGGGAGAGGGGCAACTAATGAAAAACTGTTTTTT.

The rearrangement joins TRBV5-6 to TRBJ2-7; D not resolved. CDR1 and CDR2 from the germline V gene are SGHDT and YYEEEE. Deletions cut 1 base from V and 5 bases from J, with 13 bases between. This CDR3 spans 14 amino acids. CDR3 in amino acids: CASSLFRLGDEQYF. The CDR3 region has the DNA TGTGCCAGCAGCTTGTTCAGGCTCGGCGACGAGCAGTACTTC. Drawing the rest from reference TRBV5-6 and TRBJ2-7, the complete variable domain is DAGVTQSPTHLIKTRGQQVTLRCSPKSGHDTVSWYQQALGQGPQFIFQYYEEEERQRGNFPDRFSGHQFPNYSSELNVNALLLGDSALYLCASSLFRLGDEQYFGPGTRLTVT.

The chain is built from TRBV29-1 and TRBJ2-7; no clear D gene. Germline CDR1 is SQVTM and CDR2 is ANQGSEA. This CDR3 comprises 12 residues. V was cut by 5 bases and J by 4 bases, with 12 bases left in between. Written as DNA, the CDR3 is TGCAGCGTTTCCAGTAATTCTTACGAGCAGTACTTC. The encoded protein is CSVSSNSYEQYF.

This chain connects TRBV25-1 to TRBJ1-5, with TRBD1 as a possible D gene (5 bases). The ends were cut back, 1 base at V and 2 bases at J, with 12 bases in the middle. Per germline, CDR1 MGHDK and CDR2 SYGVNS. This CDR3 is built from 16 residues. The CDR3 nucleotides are TGTGCCAGCAGTGAATCGGGGGTAATTGGCAATCAGCCCCAGCATTTT. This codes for CASSESGVIGNQPQHF.

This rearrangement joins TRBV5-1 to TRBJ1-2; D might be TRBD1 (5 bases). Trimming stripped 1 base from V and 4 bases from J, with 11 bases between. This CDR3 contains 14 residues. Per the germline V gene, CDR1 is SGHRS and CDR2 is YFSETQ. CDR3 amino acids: CASSLSGLSYGYTF. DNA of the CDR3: TGCGCCAGCAGCTTGTCGGGGCTTTCCTATGGCTACACCTTC.